This paragraph reports one T cell receptor (beta chain). This sample was included in a study of blood T cell repertoires in COVID-19. Study-level background: Spain, Italy and the United States supplied samples that represented acute and convalescent COVID-19. Sources were T cells, B-cell-depleted T cells, or PBMCs; the material itself was cDNA or gDNA.

Per the study methods: By means of reference gene primer amplification, nucleated cell counts were estimated. Clones were sequenced by immunoSEQ multiplex PCR, and TCRdb holds only the in-frame ones, with some missing. V and J calls and clone size are given by that table; D and trimming were obtained from the DNA. The table includes around 250,000 clones, 84% detected once. Germline CDR1 and CDR2: SQVTM and ANQGSEA. There are 13 residues in the CDR3. With 3 bases removed from V and 11 bases from J, the gap between germline ends came to 17 bases. The TCR was taken from a woman in her thirties or forties who had recovered from COVID-19. The specimen sequenced was peripheral blood. The chain links TRBV29-1 to TRBJ2-1, with D maybe TRBD2 (7 bases). CDR3 protein: CSVEGWGGPQQFF. CDR3 nucleotide sequence: TGCAGCGTTGAGGGGTGGGGGGGCCCTCAGCAGTTCTTC.